This T cell receptor (beta chain) was captured in a study of cytomegalovirus exposure and HLA in healthy donors. Study observations and caveats: The authors enumerated 164 TCR beta chains as linked to cytomegalovirus.

Germline trimming cut 0 bases from V and 2 bases from J; bases unmatched to any gene: 4. The CDR3 runs 18 residues. Germline V gene lookup returns CDR1 LGHNA and CDR2 YNFKEQ. Regarding this clone: Antigen unknown.

Separation from the roughly 700-subject first cohort characterized the roughly 130-subject validation cohort, to which the donors belonged. Measured with immunoSEQ multiplex PCR; TCRdb has only the in-frame clones, and not every one. The sample lists a few hundred thousand clones, around 86% occurring once. The rearrangement links TRBV4-2 to TRBJ2-2, with 12 bases that match TRBD2. This clonotype was sampled from a young woman in good health and CMV-seronegative. The material sequenced was PBMCs. The CDR3 is CASSQDRTSGINTGELFF. CDR3 DNA: TGTGCCAGCAGCCAAGATCGGACTAGCGGGATTAACACCGGGGAGCTGTTTTTT.